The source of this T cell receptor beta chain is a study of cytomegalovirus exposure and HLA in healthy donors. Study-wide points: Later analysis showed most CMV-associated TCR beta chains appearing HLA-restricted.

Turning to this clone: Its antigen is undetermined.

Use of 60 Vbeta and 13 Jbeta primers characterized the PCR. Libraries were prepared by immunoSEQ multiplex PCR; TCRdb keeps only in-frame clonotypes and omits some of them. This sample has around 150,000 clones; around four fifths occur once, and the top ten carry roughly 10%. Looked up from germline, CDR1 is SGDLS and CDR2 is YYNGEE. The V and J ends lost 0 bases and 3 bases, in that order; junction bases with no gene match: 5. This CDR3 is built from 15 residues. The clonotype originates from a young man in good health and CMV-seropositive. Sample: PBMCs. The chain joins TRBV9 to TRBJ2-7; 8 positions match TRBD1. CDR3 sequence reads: CASSVGTGSYYEQYF. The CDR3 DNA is TGTGCCAGCAGCGTAGGGACAGGGAGTTACTACGAGCAGTACTTC. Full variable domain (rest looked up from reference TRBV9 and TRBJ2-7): DSGVTQTPKHLITATGQRVTLRCSPRSGDLSVYWYQQSLDQGLQFLIQYYNGEERAKGNILERFSAQQFPDLHSELNLSSLELGDSALYFCASSVGTGSYYEQYFGPGTRLTVT.